This passage covers 22 T cell receptor beta chains from one sample sequenced in a study of T cells in localized non-small cell lung cancer. Using immunoSEQ multiplex PCR, the repertoire was profiled, and TCRdb retains in-frame clones only, with some absent. This sample carries over a thousand clones, around 24% of them seen once, and the ten largest clones take around 18%. The specimen was normal lung tissue next to the tumor, collected before any cancer treatment. Every receptor here comes from a female donor older than 55 with stage I lung adenocarcinoma.

The table lists this clone with a count of one. CDR3 sequence: CASSLAGAMDQPQHF. The CDR3 DNA follows: TGCGCCAGCAGCTTGGCGGGGGCGATGGATCAGCCCCAGCATTTT. The rearrangement joins TRBV5-1 to TRBJ1-5, with a tentative D call TRBD1 (6 bases). CDR1 is SGHRS, CDR2 YFSETQ, per germline. V lost 0 bases, J lost 5 bases, and 12 bases lay in between. This CDR3 is built from 15 residues. Complete variable domain (other parts from reference TRBV5-1 and TRBJ1-5): KAGVTQTPRYLIKTRGQQVTLSCSPISGHRSVSWYQQTPGQGLQFLFEYFSETQRNKGNFPGRFSGRQFSNSRSEMNVSTLELGDSALYLCASSLAGAMDQPQHFGDGTRLSIL.

V usage is TRBV5-1 and J usage is TRBJ1-5, with 9 bases matching TRBD1. The germline gives CDR1 SGHRS, CDR2 YFSETQ. The CDR3 runs to 15 residues. V gave up 4 bases and J gave up 5 bases; unmatched junction bases: 7. CDR3: CASSPEGQGHQPQHF. In nucleotides, the CDR3 is TGCGCCAGCAGCCCGGAGGGACAGGGACATCAGCCCCAGCATTTT.

A few counts support this clone. The gene calls are TRBV11-3 and TRBJ1-2; TRBD1 aligns across 7 bases. Germline CDR1 and CDR2: SGHNT and YENEEA. Trimming took 5 bases from V and 0 from J; bases not matched to a gene: 6. The CDR3 loop spans 15 amino acids. CDR3 coding DNA: TGTGCCAGCAGCAAGGGACAGCTATCTAACTATGGCTACACCTTC. This encodes CASSKGQLSNYGYTF.

This clone occurred a few times. This sequence joins TRBV9 and TRBJ1-1; D unclear. There are 13 residues in the CDR3. Germline CDR1 and CDR2: SGDLS and YYNGEE. Trimming took off 7 bases at V and 3 bases at J, with 13 bases between the two ends. CDR3 amino acids: CASSVGRDTEAFF. In DNA, the CDR3 is TGTGCCAGCTCGGTCGGACGGGACACTGAAGCTTTCTTT.

The chain couples TRBV18 to TRBJ1-1, with D maybe TRBD1 (5 bases). The germline V gene encodes CDR1 KGHSH and CDR2 LQKENI. This CDR3 comprises 13 residues. V was cut by 5 bases and J by 3 bases, with 10 bases left in between. This chain's CDR3 is CASSGTGDTEAFF. In DNA, the CDR3 is TGTGCCAGCTCAGGGACGGGGGACACTGAAGCTTTCTTT.

The chain combines TRBV30 with TRBJ2-5; the D gene is possibly TRBD1 (6 bases). V was trimmed by 3 bases and J by 0 bases, leaving 14 bases between them. The CDR3 contains 15 residues. Germline-derived CDR1 and CDR2 are GTSNPN and SVGIG (reference sequence). The CDR3 loop reads CAWSPSTGHQETQYF. CDR3 in DNA: TGTGCCTGGAGCCCGTCCACAGGGCACCAAGAGACCCAGTACTTC. The full variable domain, its missing parts supplied by reference TRBV30 and TRBJ2-5, is SQTIHQWPATLVQPVGSPLSLECTVEGTSNPNLYWYRQAAGRGLQLLFYSVGIGQISSEVPQNLSASRPQDRQFILSSKKLLLSDSGFYLCAWSPSTGHQETQYFGPGTRLLVL.

J is TRBJ1-6 and V is TRBV9; D remains ambiguous. From germline, CDR1 is SGDLS and CDR2 YYNGEE. This CDR3 is built from 15 residues. Trimming removed 5 bases from V and 6 bases from J, with 15 bases in between. This CDR3 is CASSVLGIGNSPLHF. The CDR3, as DNA: TGTGCCAGCAGTGTTTTGGGGATCGGTAATTCACCCCTCCACTTT.

This clone was picked up one time. The chain is built from TRBV19 and TRBJ2-1, with D unclear. The CDR3 consists of 13 residues. The V gene lost 3 bases and the J gene lost 4 bases, with 7 bases spanning the gap. Germline-derived CDR1 and CDR2 are LNHDA and SQIVND (reference sequence). The CDR3 reads CASSMSMYNEQFF. CDR3 in DNA: TGTGCCAGTAGTATGAGCATGTACAATGAGCAGTTCTTC. The full variable domain, in which reference TRBV19 and TRBJ2-1 provide the parts outside the CDR3, is DGGITQSPKYLFRKEGQNVTLSCEQNLNHDAMYWYRQDPGQGLRLIYYSQIVNDFQKGDIAEGYSVSREKKESFPLTVTSAQKNPTAFYLCASSMSMYNEQFFGPGTRLTVL.

Within the sample, this clone is large. The rearrangement uses TRBV9 and TRBJ2-1; 15 nucleotides match TRBD2. Germline values: CDR1 SGDLS, CDR2 YYNGEE. Trimming at V came to 4 bases and at J to 8 bases, leaving 4 bases not matched to a gene. The CDR3 consists of 15 residues. The CDR3 DNA sequence: TGTGCCAGCAGCATCGGACTAGCGGGAGGGGATGAGCAGTTCTTC. Translated: CASSIGLAGGDEQFF.

This chain uses TRBV5-1 with TRBJ2-1, with 12 nucleotides matching TRBD2. The V gene's germline CDR1 is SGHRS and CDR2 YFSETQ. J gave up 10 bases and V 4 bases, and 9 bases lay outside the gene matches. This CDR3 region has 15 residues. The CDR3: CASSPGASGRVEQFF. The CDR3 coding sequence is TGCGCCAGCAGCCCAGGGGCTAGCGGGAGGGTGGAGCAGTTCTTC.

The chain carries TRBV6-8 and TRBJ1-4, with unresolved D. Germline lookup yields CDR1 MNHGY and CDR2 SAAAGT. The CDR3 has 16 amino acids. V lost 7 bases and J lost 3, with 18 bases in between. The CDR3 sequence: CASIDPTGLANEKLFF. DNA for the CDR3: TGTGCCAGCATTGACCCTACGGGTTTGGCTAATGAAAAACTGTTTTTT.

This clone is deemed large. The chain uses TRBV23-1 and TRBJ1-5; no definite D call. TRBV23-1 is labeled an ORF, and its function is uncertain. This CDR3 contains 14 residues. Deletions cut 7 bases from V and 1 base from J, with 11 bases between. The CDR3 spells CASTEKRSNQPQHF. As DNA, the CDR3 is TGCGCCAGCACCGAGAAAAGGAGCAATCAGCCCCAGCATTTT.

V is TRBV5-1 and J is TRBJ1-2; no clear D. Germline V lookup: CDR1 SGHRS, CDR2 YFSETQ. The V end was cut by 0 bases, the J end by 8 bases, with 17 bases between. This CDR3 region has 15 residues. The CDR3 reads CASSLEAVSVSGYTF. The DNA for the CDR3 is TGCGCCAGCAGCTTGGAAGCCGTATCAGTTAGCGGCTACACCTTC.

This clone was seen more than once but under ten times. The chain uses TRBV30 and TRBJ2-7; tentatively, D is TRBD2 (6 bases). Germline V lookup: CDR1 GTSNPN, CDR2 SVGIG (reference sequence). V was pared by 3 bases and J by 3 bases, with 12 bases between. The CDR3 is 13 residues long. The CDR3 region is CAWRGGWDYEQYF. The CDR3 nucleotides read TGTGCCTGGAGGGGAGGTTGGGACTACGAGCAGTACTTC.

This clone has only a few counts. V and J are TRBV6-8 and TRBJ2-3, with TRBD1 matching over 7 bases. The junction had 11 bases not matched to a gene; V was cut back by 10 bases and J by 10 bases. The CDR3 sequence is 12 residues long. Germline V gene data show CDR1 as MNHGY and CDR2 as SAAAGT. The CDR3 coding sequence is TGTGCCATCAGGGGGACGGGCGGCGCGCAGTATTTT. Protein product: CAIRGTGGAQYF.

This chain links TRBV19 with TRBJ1-5; 7 nucleotides line up with TRBD1. The CDR3 contains 13 residues. The germline V gene has CDR1 LNHDA and CDR2 SQIVND (reference sequence). V gave up 8 bases and J gave up 4 bases; unmatched junction bases: 5. CDR3 sequence reads: CASRGQANQPQHF. As DNA, the CDR3 is TGTGCCAGTCGAGGACAGGCGAATCAGCCCCAGCATTTT.

V gene TRBV19 combines with J gene TRBJ2-7; D ambiguous. The CDR3 length is 13 residues. Germline V gives CDR1 LNHDA, CDR2 SQIVND (reference sequence). Deletions cut 9 bases from V and 0 bases from J, with 12 bases between. The CDR3 region has the DNA TGTGCCAGCCTCTCGGCTAACTCCTACGAGCAGTACTTC. It codes for CASLSANSYEQYF.

The chain is built from TRBV11-3 and TRBJ2-3, with 13 bases lining up with TRBD2. CDR1 and CDR2 (germline): SGHNT, YENEEA. This CDR3 contains 16 residues. V shed 3 bases and J 6 bases; nucleotides not matched to a gene: 6. The CDR3 nucleotides read TGTGCCAGCAGCTTGGAACTAGCGGGGGGGAGGGATACGCAGTATTTT. Encoded protein: CASSLELAGGRDTQYF. Drawing the rest from reference TRBV11-3 and TRBJ2-3, the complete variable domain is EAGVVQSPRYKIIEKKQPVAFWCNPISGHNTLYWYLQNLGQGPELLIRYENEEAVDDSQLPKDRFSAERLKGVDSTLKIQPAELGDSAVYLCASSLELAGGRDTQYFGPGTRLTVL.

The rearrangement links TRBV19 to TRBJ2-2, with D possibly matching TRBD2 (5 bases). V lost 4 bases to trimming and J lost 0 bases, with 9 bases between them. The CDR3 is 15 amino acids. The germline gives CDR1 LNHDA, CDR2 SQIVND (reference sequence). CDR3 loop: CASSTQLANTGELFF. CDR3 DNA: TGTGCCAGTAGTACGCAACTAGCGAACACCGGGGAGCTGTTTTTT.

The chain combines TRBV16 with TRBJ2-5, with TRBD2 as a possible D gene (5 bases). Germline CDR1 KGHSY, CDR2 FQNENV. Trimming removed 4 bases from V and 4 bases from J, with 10 bases in between. This CDR3 has 13 residues. The CDR3 loop is CASSPLRGETQYF. The CDR3 coding sequence is TGTGCCAGCAGCCCGCTACGGGGAGAGACCCAGTACTTC.

This clone was seen only a few times. This rearrangement joins TRBV29-1 to TRBJ1-3; no reliable D call. From germline, CDR1 is SQVTM and CDR2 ANQGSEA. V dropped 4 bases and J dropped 0 bases, with 7 bases sitting between them. The CDR3 contains 13 residues. CDR3 DNA sequence: TGCAGCGTTGGTGTCAGCTCTGGAAACACCATATATTTT. Translation: CSVGVSSGNTIYF. Full variable domain (outside the CDR3, taken from reference TRBV29-1 and TRBJ1-3): SAVISQKPSRDICQRGTSLTIQCQVDSQVTMMFWYRQQPGQSLTLIATANQGSEATYESGFVIDKFPISRPNLTFSTLTVSNMSPEDSSIYLCSVGVSSGNTIYFGEGSWLTVV.

This clone was recorded a few times. The V and J genes are TRBV14 and TRBJ2-1; 15 nucleotides line up with TRBD2. The CDR3 consists of 17 residues. The germline gives CDR1 SGHDN, CDR2 FVKESK. V trimming: 1 base; J trimming: 7 bases; junction bases outside the gene matches: 5. The CDR3 loop is CASSQGVGLAGGNEQFF. The CDR3 DNA reads TGTGCCAGCAGCCAAGGTGTCGGACTAGCGGGGGGGAATGAGCAGTTCTTC.